This T cell receptor (beta chain) was sequenced for a study of beta chain features in type 1 diabetes. A remark on this clone: The antigen is undetermined.

Overall study results and limits: Significant though moderate, a shortening of TCRB CDR3s appeared in all four CD4+ subsets of Type 1 diabetes patients. Comparison showed that naive, central memory and Treg TCRB repertoires appeared more similar among patients than among healthy donors.

Germline V lookup: CDR1 ENHRY, CDR2 SYGVKD. This CDR3 is built from 15 residues. Between the trimmed V and J ends, which lost 5 bases and 4 bases, there was a span of 12 bases. Sorted populations all exceeded 98% purity. Investigators reverse transcribed all isolated RNA, so they sequenced expressed TCRB transcripts. Samples of naive, central memory and regulatory T cells yielded a mean of around 3.5 million reads. The repertoire was sequenced with immunoSEQ multiplex PCR; TCRdb's copy has only in-frame clones and lacks some. The sample carries roughly 150,000 clones, 63% recorded once. The receptor was isolated from a young man with type 1 diabetes. Sequenced input: naive CD4+ T cells from blood. This chain connects TRBV10-3 to TRBJ1-6; D gene unclear. The chain's CDR3 is CAISSEGHYNSPLHF. The CDR3 DNA reads as TGTGCCATCAGTTCCGAAGGGCATTATAATTCACCCCTCCACTTT.